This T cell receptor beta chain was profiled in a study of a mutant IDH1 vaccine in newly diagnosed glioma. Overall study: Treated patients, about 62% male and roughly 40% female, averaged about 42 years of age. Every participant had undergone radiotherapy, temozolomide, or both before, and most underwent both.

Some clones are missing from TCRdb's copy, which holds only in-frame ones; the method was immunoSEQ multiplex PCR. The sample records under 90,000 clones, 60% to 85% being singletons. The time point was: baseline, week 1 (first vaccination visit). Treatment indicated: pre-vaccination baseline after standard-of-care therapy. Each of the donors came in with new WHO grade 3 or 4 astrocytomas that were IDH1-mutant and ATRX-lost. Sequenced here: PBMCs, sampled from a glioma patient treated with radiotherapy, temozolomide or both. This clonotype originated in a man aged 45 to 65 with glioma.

CDR3 region: CASSPNSGGADTQYF. In DNA form, the CDR3 reads TGTGCCAGCAGCCCGAATAGCGGGGGGGCAGATACGCAGTATTTT. The genes are TRBV7-3 and TRBJ2-3; 11 positions agree with TRBD2. The CDR3 length is 15 residues. Germline CDR1 is SGHTA and CDR2 is FQGTGA. Trimming at V came to 5 bases and at J to 4 bases, leaving 5 bases not matched to a gene. Complete variable domain (other parts from reference TRBV7-3 and TRBJ2-3): GAGVSQTPSNKVTEKGKYVELRCDPISGHTALYWYRQSLGQGPEFLIYFQGTGAADDSGLPNDRFFAVRPEGSVSTLKIQRTERGDSAVYLCASSPNSGGADTQYFGPGTRLTVL.